A selection of T cell receptor beta chains follows, all from one sample in a study of human thymus T cells. The repertoire was sequenced with immunoSEQ multiplex PCR; TCRdb's copy has only in-frame clones and lacks some. The sample shows 40,000 to 45,000 clones, 85% to 95% of them seen only once. The sequenced sample was blood. Receptors were obtained from a boy younger than two with a congenital heart defect but otherwise immunologically healthy. The conserved cysteine and the conserved F or W are not part of the CDR3 here.

CDR3 protein,J gene,V gene
ASSFAGQAGEQY,TRBJ2-7,TRBV7-2
ASSFQGGGSPLH,TRBJ1-6,TRBV28
ASSQDNGFTEAF,TRBJ1-1,TRBV4-3
ASSYRGLAGTNEQF,TRBJ2-1,TRBV6-7
AWSVQGDQPQH,TRBJ1-5,TRBV30
ASSDFDRGAKNIQY,TRBJ2-4,TRBV6-4
ATLAGVADTQY,TRBJ2-3,TRBV10-3
ASSQEGETEAF,TRBJ1-1,TRBV7-9
ASSEWGAGANYGYT,TRBJ1-2,TRBV25-1
ASSMRETQY,TRBJ2-5,TRBV5-6
ASSLAQYHPQY,TRBJ2-5,TRBV7-6
ASTRTAYGYT,TRBJ1-2,TRBV19
ASPGTSGGANEQF,TRBJ2-1,TRBV5-4
AWSVLGYTEAF,TRBJ1-1,TRBV30
ATSRQGYEQY,TRBJ2-7,TRBV15
ASSPVGTGSFN,TRBJ2-5,TRBV5-1
ASSQGGQLNYGYT,TRBJ1-2,TRBV7-9
ASSGEDRAYGYT,TRBJ1-2,TRBV11-2
ASSHLAGVTGELF,TRBJ2-2,TRBV25-1
ASSLDSNYGYT,TRBJ1-2,TRBV5-4
ASNSSGGGTYEQY,TRBJ2-7,TRBV28
SPRGGNTIY,TRBJ1-3,TRBV20-1
ASSGLAGAYEQC,TRBJ2-7,TRBV6-1
ASMGRSSYEQY,TRBJ2-7,TRBV10-1
ASSFSMNTGELF,TRBJ2-2,TRBV5-4
ASSLSTSGQY,TRBJ2-3,TRBV5-1
ASSDNNYGYT,TRBJ1-2,TRBV2
ATSREAFGSRKTEAF,TRBJ1-1,TRBV15
ASSLTGADGAF,TRBJ1-1,TRBV7-8
ASSIANPQVPGYT,TRBJ1-2,TRBV19
ATRQGSNTEAF,TRBJ1-1,TRBV6-5
ASSFLGTAKNIQY,TRBJ2-4,TRBV5-6
AWTNYRETNEKLF,TRBJ1-4,TRBV30
ASSEWAFKETQY,TRBJ2-5,TRBV6-1
ASSQDGGPYEQY,TRBJ2-7,TRBV4-2
ASSVARDSGNTIY,TRBJ1-3,TRBV9
ASSSLLRSGNTIY,TRBJ1-3,TRBV6-5
ATRDRGAANYGYT,TRBJ1-2,TRBV2
ASSEAIQDFAGQY,TRBJ2-7,TRBV2
ASSPTGKTEAF,TRBJ1-1,TRBV5-5
ASSPRQAGGPDTQY,TRBJ2-3,TRBV5-4
ASSDAVVSYGYT,TRBJ1-2,TRBV2
ASSPHSREQY,TRBJ2-7,TRBV6-1
SVEGFMNTEAF,TRBJ1-1,TRBV29-1
ASSWTGQAYGYT,TRBJ1-2,TRBV6-5
AISTRTSGGPPNTGELF,TRBJ2-2,TRBV10-3
SVGTNYGYT,TRBJ1-2,TRBV20-1
ATSRVRNQETQY,TRBJ2-5,TRBV15
ASSLDKNQPQH,TRBJ1-5,TRBV5-4
ASSEGGETQY,TRBJ2-5,TRBV10-2
ASSSFGTRDPYEQY,TRBJ2-7,TRBV7-9
ASSLGQGNQPQH,TRBJ1-5,TRBV4-2
ASSDLDGDLSNEQF,TRBJ2-1,TRBV25-1
ASSARGGPNEKLF,TRBJ1-4,TRBV2
AWSVLGNTEAF,TRBJ1-1,TRBV30
ASSVRGLSYNSPLH,TRBJ1-6,TRBV5-4
SAATNEKLF,TRBJ1-4,TRBV20-1